Each of the 16 T cell receptor beta chains below was sequenced from the same sample in a study of glioma-infiltrating T cells after dendritic cell vaccination. The repertoire was sequenced with immunoSEQ multiplex PCR; TCRdb's copy has only in-frame clones and lacks some. The data hold more than 100,000 clones, with around 81% observed a single time. The sample was blood, taken before dendritic cell vaccination. The source of these receptors is a human donor with glioblastoma.

The V and J genes are TRBV5-1 and TRBJ2-3; 7 nucleotides agree with TRBD1. Germline lookup yields CDR1 SGHRS and CDR2 YFSETQ. The CDR3 runs to 13 residues. The V gene end was trimmed by 2 bases and the J gene end by 7 bases; junction bases not matched to a gene: 4. The CDR3 spells CASSFQGEHTQYF. The CDR3 DNA reads as TGCGCCAGCAGCTTCCAGGGGGAGCATACGCAGTATTTT.

CDR3 loop: CAWMRRDTLYEQYF. In DNA form, the CDR3 reads TGTGCCTGGATGCGCCGGGACACTCTCTACGAGCAGTACTTC. The chain has TRBV30 and TRBJ2-7; a possible D gene is TRBD1 (6 bases). The CDR3 is 14 amino acids. CDR1 and CDR2 from the germline V gene are GTSNPN and SVGIG (reference sequence). V was pared by 4 bases and J by 3 bases, with 16 bases between.

In regard to this clone: The sample contains more than one DNA sequence encoding this CDR3. The chain joins TRBV5-1 to TRBJ1-5; D gene unclear. The CDR3 has 13 residues. V was clipped by 0 bases and J by 8 bases, with 9 bases between them. Germline V gene sequence: CDR1 SGHRS, CDR2 YFSETQ. The CDR3 coding sequence is TGCGCCAGCAGCTTGGACCCGAGGGAGCCCCAGCATTTT. It is translated as CASSLDPREPQHF.

This clone has just one count. J is TRBJ2-3 and V is TRBV7-9; 9 positions agree with TRBD2. The germline CDR1 and CDR2 sequences are SEHNR and FQNEAQ (reference sequence). The J segment lost 4 bases and the V segment lost 5 bases, leaving 19 bases of the junction unmatched. This CDR3 region has 19 residues. Here the CDR3 reads CASSDPASGVNPAADTQYF. The CDR3 DNA follows: TGTGCCAGCAGCGACCCGGCTAGCGGGGTAAATCCGGCGGCAGATACGCAGTATTTT.

This chain joins TRBV6-6 and TRBJ1-2; TRBD1 might be the D (6 bases). The germline V and J ends were trimmed by 5 bases and 6 bases, with 10 bases remaining between them. The CDR3 runs to 12 residues. Germline CDR1 is MNHNY and CDR2 is SVGAGI (reference sequence). The CDR3: CASSDRLNGYTF. In DNA, the CDR3 is TGTGCCAGCAGTGACAGGCTTAATGGCTACACCTTC.

The CDR3 protein is CASSIRGSTNEKLFF. In DNA, the CDR3 is TGTGCCAGCAGCATACGGGGTTCAACTAATGAAAAACTGTTTTTT. This chain connects TRBV5-6 to TRBJ1-4; no reliable D call. Germline CDR1 reads SGHDT; CDR2 reads YYEEEE. V was pared by 4 bases and J by 0 bases, with 10 bases between. The CDR3 runs 15 residues.

The chain employs TRBV12-5 and TRBJ1-1; D not certain. Per the germline V gene, CDR1 is LGHNT and CDR2 is FRNRAP. This CDR3 is built from 11 residues. Trimming took off 3 bases at V and 5 bases at J, with 4 bases between the two ends. Here the CDR3 DNA reads TGTGCTAGTGGTTTATCGACTGAAGCTTTCTTT. Amino acid sequence: CASGLSTEAFF.

CDR3 region: CASSLAWRDTEAFF. The CDR3 nucleotides are TGTGCCAGCAGTCTCGCCTGGCGGGACACTGAAGCTTTCTTT. V usage is TRBV6-5 and J usage is TRBJ1-1, with no clear D. The CDR3 runs 14 residues. Germline-derived CDR1 and CDR2 are MNHEY and SVGAGI. The V end was cut by 5 bases, the J end by 3 bases, with 13 bases between.

The sample holds a few counts of this clone. This chain connects TRBV9 to TRBJ2-3; the D is unclear. V lost 3 bases, J lost 8 bases, and 10 bases lay in between. Germline CDR1 reads SGDLS; CDR2 reads YYNGEE. This CDR3 is built from 12 residues. The CDR3 DNA is TGTGCCAGCAGCGAAGAGCTAGGTACGCAGTATTTT. It yields the protein CASSEELGTQYF.

The sample holds one count of this clone. The chain links TRBV5-6 to TRBJ2-2; weak D call: TRBD1 (5 bases). Germline V gene sequence: CDR1 SGHDT, CDR2 YYEEEE. The CDR3 has 14 amino acids. Trimming pared 3 bases from V and 3 bases from J, leaving 9 bases between. The CDR3 is CASSWQGDTGELFF. The CDR3 nucleotides read TGTGCCAGCAGCTGGCAAGGGGACACCGGGGAGCTGTTTTTT.

J is TRBJ2-7 and V is TRBV15, with D possibly being TRBD1 (6 bases). V was pared by 8 bases and J by 2 bases, with 19 bases between. Germline CDR1 reads LNHNV; CDR2 reads YYDKDF (reference sequence). The CDR3 sequence is 15 residues long. This chain's CDR3 is CATAQTPGVPYEQYF. Written as DNA, the CDR3 is TGTGCCACCGCCCAGACCCCAGGGGTCCCCTACGAGCAGTACTTC.

Comment on this clone: A read error may produce the germline difference seen at one junction end. The chain uses TRBV23-1 and TRBJ2-7; D call uncertain. TRBV23-1 is flagged as an ORF with uncertain function. This CDR3 is built from 15 residues. Written as DNA, the CDR3 is TGCGCCAGCAGTCAATCCGACTGGATCCCCTACGGGCAGTACTTC. It encodes CASSQSDWIPYGQYF.

This chain joins TRBV9 and TRBJ1-2; 7 nucleotides match TRBD1. This CDR3 has 14 residues. Germline V CDR1 and CDR2: SGDLS, YYNGEE. V shed 7 bases and J 4 bases; nucleotides not matched to a gene: 10. The CDR3 reads CASARDSLSYGYTF. The CDR3 coding sequence is TGTGCCAGCGCACGGGACAGCCTTTCCTATGGCTACACCTTC.

The rearrangement links TRBV5-4 to TRBJ2-5, with a possible D match to TRBD2 (6 bases). The V gene lost 3 bases and the J gene lost 4 bases, with 13 bases spanning the gap. The CDR3 runs 14 residues. Looked up from germline, CDR1 is SGHNT and CDR2 is YYREEE (reference sequence). CDR3 coding DNA: TGTGCCAGCAGCTATGGACATAGCGGAGAGACCCAGTACTTC. It specifies CASSYGHSGETQYF.

The chain combines TRBV9 with TRBJ2-1; 9 positions agree with TRBD2. Per the germline V gene, CDR1 is SGDLS and CDR2 is YYNGEE. The CDR3 covers 19 residues. After removal of 0 bases from V and 0 bases from J, the junction contained 10 bases not matched to a gene. Here the CDR3 reads CASSVVGRGGYSSYNEQFF. CDR3 sequence (DNA): TGTGCCAGCAGCGTAGTAGGGCGGGGGGGCTATAGCTCCTACAATGAGCAGTTCTTC.

The gene calls are TRBV15 and TRBJ1-2; D gene ambiguous. The CDR3 sequence is 16 residues long. The germline V gene encodes CDR1 LNHNV and CDR2 YYDKDF (reference sequence). V was clipped by 0 bases and J by 5 bases, with 16 bases between them. Here the CDR3 DNA reads TGTGCCACCAGCAGAGAGGCCCAATCTCTCGGGTATGGCTACACCTTC. This encodes CATSREAQSLGYGYTF.